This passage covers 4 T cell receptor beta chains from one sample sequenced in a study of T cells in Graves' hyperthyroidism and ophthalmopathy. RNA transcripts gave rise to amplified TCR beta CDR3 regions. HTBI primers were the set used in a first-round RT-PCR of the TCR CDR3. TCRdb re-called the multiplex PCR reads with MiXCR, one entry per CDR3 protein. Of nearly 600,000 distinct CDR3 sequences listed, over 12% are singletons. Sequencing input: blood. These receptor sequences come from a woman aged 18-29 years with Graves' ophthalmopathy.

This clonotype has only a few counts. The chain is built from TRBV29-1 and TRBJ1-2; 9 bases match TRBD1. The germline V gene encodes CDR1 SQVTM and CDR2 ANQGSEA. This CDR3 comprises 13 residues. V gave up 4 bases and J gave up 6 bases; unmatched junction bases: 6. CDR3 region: CSVGTGVIDGYTF. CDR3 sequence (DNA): TGCAGCGTTGGGACAGGGGTTATCGATGGCTACACCTTC.

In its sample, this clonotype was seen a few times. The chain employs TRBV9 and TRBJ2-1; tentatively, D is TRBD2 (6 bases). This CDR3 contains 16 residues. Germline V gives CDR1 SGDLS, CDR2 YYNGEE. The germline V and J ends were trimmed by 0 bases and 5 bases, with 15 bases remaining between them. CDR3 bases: TGTGCCAGCAGCGTAGCTTTGGGGGACTGGGACAATGAGCAGTTCTTC. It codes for CASSVALGDWDNEQFF.

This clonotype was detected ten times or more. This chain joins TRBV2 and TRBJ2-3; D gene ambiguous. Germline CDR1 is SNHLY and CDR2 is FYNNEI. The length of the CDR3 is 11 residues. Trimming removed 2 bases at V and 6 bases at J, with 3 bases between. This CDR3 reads CASSESDTQYF. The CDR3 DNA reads TGTGCCAGCAGTGAATCCGATACGCAGTATTTT.

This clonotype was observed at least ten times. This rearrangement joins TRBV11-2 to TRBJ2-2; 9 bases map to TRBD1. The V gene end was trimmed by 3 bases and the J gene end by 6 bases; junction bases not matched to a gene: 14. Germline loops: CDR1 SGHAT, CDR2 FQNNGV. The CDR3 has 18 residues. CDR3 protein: CASSLTGTGRLEAGELFF. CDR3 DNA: TGTGCCAGCAGCTTGACCGGGACAGGGAGATTGGAGGCCGGGGAGCTGTTTTTT.